This entry describes one T cell receptor beta chain. The antigen is not known. These data belong to a study of radiotherapy plus CTLA-4 blockade in lung cancer. Study-wide findings and caveats: In blood, TCR clones derived from the tumor expanded after radiotherapy plus ipilimumab.

Generated by immunoSEQ multiplex PCR, the TCRdb table keeps only in-frame clones and is missing some. The sample holds about 110,000 clones, approximately 81% seen once. The germline V and J ends were trimmed by 5 bases and 6 bases, with 17 bases remaining between them. The CDR3 sequence is 15 residues long. Germline loops: CDR1 LGHNA, CDR2 YSLEER. Focal radiation plus CTLA-4 blockade with ipilimumab was given to patients with chemo-refractory metastatic non-small-cell lung cancer. The clonotype comes from a human donor with non-small cell lung cancer that progressed on radiotherapy plus ipilimumab. Some clones in this sample may be carry-over from other donors' samples. V and J are TRBV4-3 and TRBJ2-4, with D unresolved. The specimen was peripheral blood, collected from a patient treated with radiotherapy plus ipilimumab. CDR3 bases: TGCGCCAGCAGCAACTTTTTTACGACTTCAAACATTCAGTACTTC. This translates into CASSNFFTTSNIQYF.